Given below is one T cell receptor beta chain in context. The antigen is not known. TCRdb's table, derived via immunoSEQ multiplex PCR, lists solely in-frame clones and lacks some. The table lists around 1.9 million clones, roughly 95% of them singletons, with over 1.5% in the top ten. This specimen comes from a study of shared clonotypes between healthy human individuals. Regarding the study as a whole: Richness estimates generally favored naive over memory subsets.

The V segment lost 0 bases and the J segment 1 base; nucleotides outside the gene matches: 3. CDR3 size: 16 residues. CDR1 is SGDLS, CDR2 YYNGEE, per germline. It was CD45RO-negative cells, positively selected for CCR7, that made up naive CD8 cells, with terminally differentiated effector memory CD45RA+ cells excluded. The chain joins TRBV9 to TRBJ2-2; 7 nucleotides line up with TRBD1. The material sequenced was naive CD8+ T cells from PBMCs. This clonotype was obtained from a man between 18 and 29 years old in good health. Some clones in this sample may be carry-over from other donors' samples. As DNA, the CDR3 is TGTGCCAGCAGCGTAGAGGGACAGCTGAACACCGGGGAGCTGTTTTTT. It is translated as CASSVEGQLNTGELFF. Looking up the rest from reference TRBV9 and TRBJ2-2 gives the full variable domain: DSGVTQTPKHLITATGQRVTLRCSPRSGDLSVYWYQQSLDQGLQFLIQYYNGEERAKGNILERFSAQQFPDLHSELNLSSLELGDSALYFCASSVEGQLNTGELFFGEGSRLTVL.